This T cell receptor (beta chain) emerged from a study of blood T cell repertoires in COVID-19. Study as a whole: Acute and convalescent COVID-19 samples came from the United States, Italy and Spain.

As processed by the authors: Nucleated cell counts were estimated from reference gene primer amplification. Generated by immunoSEQ multiplex PCR, the TCRdb table keeps only in-frame clones and is missing some. That table supplies the V and J calls and clone size; D and trimming were determined from the DNA. The data contain about 83,000 clones, about 76% of them singletons. Germline trimming cut 10 bases from V and 4 bases from J; bases unmatched to any gene: 6. This CDR3 spans 15 amino acids. Per the germline V gene, CDR1 is ENHRY and CDR2 is SYGVKD. The genes are TRBV10-3 and TRBJ2-2; 13 bases line up with TRBD2. Sequencing was performed on peripheral blood. This receptor was identified in an elderly woman with active or convalescent COVID-19. CDR3 DNA sequence: TGTGCCACCCTCGGACTAGCGGGGGCCACCGGGGAGCTGTTTTTT. Protein sequence: CATLGLAGATGELFF.